Sequencing of this T cell receptor beta chain was carried out in a study of CD8+ T cells in alopecia areata. Regarding the study as a whole: Scalp repertoires also include resident alphabeta T cells from normal skin. Whereas mice showed it more clearly, TCR sharing across patients was murkier, possibly because of HLA. In lesional scalp, particularly from alopecia totalis/universalis, clonality was higher than in normal scalp.

This CDR3 spans 15 amino acids. The germline CDR1 and CDR2 sequences are SGHVS and FQNEAQ. The trim removed 4 bases at V and 4 bases at J, leaving 4 bases unmatched. cDNA reverse transcribed from extracted RNA served as the sequencing template. Assay: immunoSEQ multiplex PCR; the TCRdb copy retains only in-frame clones and omits some. The sample has about 150,000 clones; about 54% are singletons. This clone was detected ten times or more. Its antigen is still unknown. Sorting from PBMCs produced CD4+ and CD8+ T cells. Sequencing was performed on CD4+ T cells sorted from blood. This TCR was recovered from a human donor in good health. This chain links TRBV7-8 with TRBJ2-3; 11 bases agree with TRBD2. The CDR3 sequence is CASSSSGRRSDTQYF. The CDR3 coding sequence is TGTGCCAGCAGCTCTAGCGGGAGGAGGTCAGATACGCAGTATTTT.